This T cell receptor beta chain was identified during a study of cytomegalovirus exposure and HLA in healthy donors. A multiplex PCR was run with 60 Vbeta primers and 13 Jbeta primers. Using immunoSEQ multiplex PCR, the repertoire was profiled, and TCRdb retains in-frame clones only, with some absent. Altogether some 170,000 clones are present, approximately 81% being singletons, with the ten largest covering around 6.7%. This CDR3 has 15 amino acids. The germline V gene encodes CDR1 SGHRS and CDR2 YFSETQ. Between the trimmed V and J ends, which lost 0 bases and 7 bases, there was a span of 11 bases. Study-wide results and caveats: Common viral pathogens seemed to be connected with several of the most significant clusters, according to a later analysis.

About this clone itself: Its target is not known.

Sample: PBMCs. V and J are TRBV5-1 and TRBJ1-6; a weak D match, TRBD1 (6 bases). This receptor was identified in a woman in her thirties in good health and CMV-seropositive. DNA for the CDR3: TGCGCCAGCAGCTTGGACAGGGTAGGCAATTCACCCCTCCACTTT. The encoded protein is CASSLDRVGNSPLHF.